This T cell receptor (beta chain) emerged from a study of CD8+CD57+ T cells in acquired aplastic anemia. The wider study: DNA from sorted CD4+ and CD8+ cells averaged around 3 ug. Study outcomes and limitations: Patient and control CD8+ Simpson's diversity was not significantly different.

A remark on this clonotype: Its antigen remains unidentified.

TCR beta VDJ and CDR3 profiles were obtained from a genomic DNA template. TCRdb reprocessed the reads with MiXCR, giving one entry per CDR3 protein. The sample contains 200,000 to 250,000 distinct CDR3 sequences, 30% to 40% of which appear only once. The source of this sequence is a human donor in good health, serving as a control. Input material: sorted CD4+, CD8+, or CD8+CD57+ T cells (not recorded which) from PBMCs.

In DNA form, the CDR3 reads TGTGCCAGCAGCTTAGTGCGGGACCCGTCCTACGAGCAGTACTTC. It is translated as CASSLVRDPSYEQYF. The V and J genes are TRBV7-2 and TRBJ2-7; TRBD2 is a possible D gene (6 bases). The V gene lost 1 base and the J gene lost 1 base, with 11 bases spanning the gap. The CDR3 extends over 15 amino acids. CDR1 and CDR2 (germline): SGHTA, FQGNSA.